This T cell receptor (beta chain) derives from a study of human T cells and chemical hapten exposure. Germline CDR1 DFQATT, CDR2 SNEGSKA (reference sequence). The CDR3 has 14 residues. The V segment lost 5 bases and the J segment 5 bases; nucleotides outside the gene matches: 8. Time point: pre-sensitization, week 0. Treatment given: therapeutic diphenylcyclopropenone sensitization with weekly scalp DPC. TCRdb reanalysed the RACE reads using MiXCR and keeps one entry per CDR3 protein. This sample yields about 98,000 distinct CDR3 sequences, of which roughly 10% are seen a single time; under 4% belongs to the top ten. This clonotype was detected many times.

The sequences come from whole blood, collected in connection with sensitization to the hapten diphenylcyclopropenone (DPC). The TCR comes from a woman aged 55-75 years with alopecia areata. Some clones in this sample may be carry-over from other donors' samples. V usage is TRBV20-1 and J usage is TRBJ2-5; 10 bases are shared with TRBD2. CDR3: CSAGQRGGGETQYF. The CDR3 DNA is TGCAGTGCTGGACAGCGGGGGGGCGGGGAGACCCAGTACTTC.